The rows below give T cell receptor beta chains drawn from one sample of a study of cytomegalovirus exposure and HLA in healthy donors. The method was immunoSEQ multiplex PCR; TCRdb's version includes in-frame clones alone and lacks a portion of them. The sample contains some 120,000 clones, roughly two thirds of which appear only once. The sample was PBMCs. These receptors were obtained from a man aged 30-40 years in good health and CMV-seropositive. Both conserved end residues are part of each CDR3. A D gene is named only where the DNA matches it firmly. Rows give clone size only sometimes, using once, few, many, or a class for an expanded clone.

J,size,D,V,DNA,CDR3
TRBJ2-7,NA,NA,TRBV6-6,TGTGCCAGCAGTTCTAGAAGGGGGAGCCTGGAGCAGTACTTC,CASSSRRGSLEQYF
TRBJ2-1,NA,TRBD1,TRBV27,TGTGCCAGCAGTTTCCCAGGGGGTGAGCAGTTCTTC,CASSFPGGEQFF
TRBJ1-1,NA,NA,TRBV5-1,TGCGCCGTGCGGGACGGGGGGACTGAAGCTTTCTTT,CAVRDGGTEAFF
TRBJ2-1,NA,TRBD2,TRBV18,TGTGCCAGCTCCCATACTAGCGGGAGGATCAATGAGCAGTTCTTC,CASSHTSGRINEQFF
TRBJ2-7,once,NA,TRBV19,TGTGCCACGAGTCCCAGGGTTCGGTACGAGCAGTACTTC,CATSPRVRYEQYF
TRBJ2-7,NA,TRBD1,TRBV7-8,TGTGCCAGCAGCTTTACGGGTACAGGGGGCCCCAACGAGCAGTACTTC,CASSFTGTGGPNEQYF
TRBJ1-2,NA,TRBD1,TRBV5-1,TGCGCCAGCAGCGGTGGGACAGCTATACCTAACTATGGCTACACCTTC,CASSGGTAIPNYGYTF
TRBJ2-5,NA,TRBD2,TRBV19,TGTGCCAGTAGTACTAGCGGGAAGACCCAGTACTTC,CASSTSGKTQYF
TRBJ1-1,NA,TRBD1,TRBV10-3,TGTGCCACCCTAAGGAACTGGGACAGCGAAGCTTTCTTT,CATLRNWDSEAFF
TRBJ1-3,NA,NA,TRBV6-5,TGTGCCAGCAGCCTTCTAGGTGGGAACACCATATATTTT,CASSLLGGNTIYF
TRBJ2-1,NA,TRBD1,TRBV5-1,TGCGCCAGCAGGCTCAGGGGGTCGGAATACAATGAGCAGTTCTTC,CASRLRGSEYNEQFF
TRBJ1-1,NA,NA,TRBV2,TGTGCCAGCAGTGAACAGGAATCTTATACTGAAGCTTTCTTT,CASSEQESYTEAFF
TRBJ2-1,NA,TRBD1,TRBV7-7,TGTGCTAGCAGCTTAGGGACAGTCTCCTACAATGAGCAGTTCTTC,CASSLGTVSYNEQFF
TRBJ2-5,few,NA,TRBV23-1,TGCGCCAGCAGTCCAGGACTAAGAGAGACCCAGTACTTC,CASSPGLRETQYF
TRBJ2-1,few,TRBD2,TRBV14,TGTGCCAGCAGTTATTGGGCTAGCGGGATAGGTGAGCAGTTCTTC,CASSYWASGIGEQFF
TRBJ2-7,NA,TRBD2,TRBV11-2,TGTGCCGTAAGGGAGGGCAGTCTCGGTGAGCAGTACTTC,CAVREGSLGEQYF
TRBJ1-2,NA,NA,TRBV18,TGTGCCAGCTCCCTCCATTCTAAGTGGAGTAACTATGGCTACACCTTC,CASSLHSKWSNYGYTF
TRBJ2-3,NA,TRBD2,TRBV5-1,TGCGCCGGCAGCTTGGTAGCGGGACTAGCGGGGGAGCAGTATTTT,CAGSLVAGLAGEQYF
TRBJ2-3,NA,NA,TRBV5-1,TGCGCCAGCAGCCGGGACTCCCCCCGAACAGATACGCAGTATTTT,CASSRDSPRTDTQYF
TRBJ2-2,once,TRBD2,TRBV9,TGTGCCAGCAGCTTGAGGGCGGGAGAACCCGGGGAGCTGTTTTTT,CASSLRAGEPGELFF
TRBJ2-7,NA,TRBD2,TRBV4-1,TGCGCCAGCAGCCAAGAGCTAAGCGGGAGCTACGAGCAGTACTTC,CASSQELSGSYEQYF
TRBJ2-7,few,TRBD2,TRBV4-2,TGTGCCAGCAGCCAGAAGGCTAGCGGATCCTACGAGCAGTACTTC,CASSQKASGSYEQYF
TRBJ2-1,few,NA,TRBV4-2,TGTGCCAGCAGCCATCTCACCGCGGGAGAAGGGGGAAATGAGCAGTTCTTC,CASSHLTAGEGGNEQFF
TRBJ2-3,NA,NA,TRBV4-3,TGCGCCAGCAGCCAAGACCCGGGCACAGATACGCAGTATTTT,CASSQDPGTDTQYF
TRBJ1-2,NA,NA,TRBV5-6,TGTGCCAGCAGCGCCTGGGAGTATGGCTACACCTTC,CASSAWEYGYTF
TRBJ2-1,medium-sized,TRBD2,TRBV6-4,TGTGCCAGCAGTGTGGGGACTAGCGCCACTGAGCAGTTCTTC,CASSVGTSATEQFF
TRBJ2-2,NA,TRBD1,TRBV5-1,TGCGCCAGCAGCCTTGGACAGGGTTCAACCGGGGAGCTGTTTTTT,CASSLGQGSTGELFF
TRBJ1-1,NA,TRBD1,TRBV5-4,TGTGCCAGCAGCTTCGGGGGACAGGGAACGAACACTGAAGCTTTCTTT,CASSFGGQGTNTEAFF
TRBJ2-5,NA,TRBD2,TRBV12-5,TGTGCTAGTGCGGTGGCGGGAGAACAGCAAGAGACCCAGTACTTC,CASAVAGEQQETQYF
TRBJ2-3,NA,NA,TRBV7-6,TGTGCCAGCAGCTTAGGCAGGGCAGATACGCAGTATTTT,CASSLGRADTQYF
TRBJ2-7,NA,TRBD2,TRBV10-3,TGTGCCATCAGACCGGGACTAGCGTCCCACGAGCAGTACTTC,CAIRPGLASHEQYF
TRBJ1-1,once,TRBD1,TRBV5-1,TGCGCCAGCAGCTTGGGACAGGGTTCGAACACTGAAGCTTTCTTT,CASSLGQGSNTEAFF
TRBJ2-1,few,TRBD2,TRBV13,TGTGCCAGCAGCTCGGGACTAGCGGGGGGATTGTTCTTC,CASSSGLAGGLFF
TRBJ2-5,NA,TRBD2,TRBV5-1,TGCGCCAGCAGCGCAACTAGCGGGGGGGATACCCAGTACTTC,CASSATSGGDTQYF
TRBJ2-2,NA,TRBD1,TRBV27,TGTGCCAGCAGTTTAAACAGGGGGACGAACACCGGGGAGCTGTTTTTT,CASSLNRGTNTGELFF
TRBJ2-2,NA,NA,TRBV5-1,TGCGCCAGCAGCTTGGTGGCTGTTAACACCGGGGAGCTGTTTTTT,CASSLVAVNTGELFF
TRBJ2-7,few,TRBD2,TRBV10-3,TGTGCCATCAGTGGGACTAGCGGGATAAACTACGAGCAGTACTTC,CAISGTSGINYEQYF
TRBJ2-7,NA,TRBD2,TRBV11-2,TGTGCCAGCGGGACTAGCGGGGGGTACGAGCAGTACTTC,CASGTSGGYEQYF
TRBJ1-4,few,TRBD1,TRBV6-5,TGTGCCAGCAGTCTTTGGGACAGAAACCTTGAAAAACTGTTTTTT,CASSLWDRNLEKLFF
TRBJ2-1,NA,TRBD2,TRBV7-2,TGTGCCAGCAGGACTAGCGGTAGTAAAAGGGATGAGCAGTTCTTC,CASRTSGSKRDEQFF